A selection of T cell receptor beta chains follows, all from one sample in a study of technical replicates of blood from a handful of donors. The repertoire was sequenced with immunoSEQ multiplex PCR; TCRdb's copy has only in-frame clones and lacks some. The sample lists some 67,000 clones, 95% to 98% occurring once. The sequencing input was T cells isolated from PBMCs. These TCRs come from a human donor in good health. Both conserved end residues are trimmed from each CDR3.

v_call cdr3_aa
TRBV7-3 ASSLWGGSTDTQY
TRBV5-1 ASSLGGGNTEAF
TRBV5-1 ASRVTSGGNEQF
TRBV4-2 ASSQSPGLDYEQY
TRBV29-1 SVGRAGKGSEKLF
TRBV2 ASSKGPSNQPQH
TRBV4-1 ASSQPQGDRVQNEQF
TRBV27 ASSSGGASYEQY
TRBV5-6 ASSPMTAGETQY
TRBV6-1 ASILGTSSGNTIY
TRBV2 ASSVARSSYNEQF
TRBV28 ATNPPGPYEQY
TRBV5-1 ASSLVAAGYADTQY
TRBV5-6 ASSVGLSSGNTIY
TRBV5-6 ASSYGGSYEQY
TRBV10-1 ASRGGRYTGELF
TRBV9 ASSVASGEHGGELF
TRBV27 ASSLQGEVETQY
TRBV20-1 SARLVEQF
TRBV9 ASSVDPPGVGRYEQY
TRBV9 ASSGTGTSQF
TRBV5-1 ASSLEGGGLQPQH
TRBV6-1 ASSEFWDRGTGELF
TRBV4-1 ASSQAGDEQY
TRBV29-1 SASIPLGGLF
TRBV7-6 ASSLYGDSLNEKLF
TRBV5-6 ASSGRFAGVPY
TRBV7-3 ASSIGTTHEQF
TRBV11-3 ASSLRGRGGIYEQF
TRBV1 TSSCLAEVGDTQY
TRBV7-6 ASSLGQGRNQPQH
TRBV7-9 ASSSGTDHHQPQH
TRBV4-1 ASSRAGLDGETQY
TRBV4-2 ASSPGESGLEQY
TRBV9 ASAPGFNSPLH
TRBV5-1 ASSFEGGEDTQY
TRBV4-1 ASSPRYPFMNTEAF
TRBV6-1 ASSDQGSSADTQY
TRBV19 ASSIRTGDEQY
TRBV11-2 ASSSGLAGGLRYEQY
TRBV7-9 ASSHDSEKLF
TRBV12-1 ASSFGVWEHQETQY
TRBV4-2 ASSPGTANLGAEAF
TRBV4-2 ASSPSVRALAELLFTDTQY
TRBV6-5 ASSRGQGQGTQY
TRBV9 ASSVASIGVSGNEQF
TRBV28 ASSLFWGAYEQY
TRBV19 ASSILRTSGSAEQY
TRBV2 ASSNAGTGSYEQY
TRBV27 ASSFTGGSLISYEQY
TRBV9 ASSVDMAGNTEAF
TRBV12-5 ASGRGYEAF
TRBV9 ASSVGAFRETQY
TRBV5-1 ASSLVYYSYEQY
TRBV7-9 ASSLRQGVYYEQY
TRBV6-5 ASSPGYENTEAF
TRBV4-2 ASSQDFPDIYNEQF